What follows are 27 T cell receptor beta chains derived from one specimen sequenced in a study of shared clonotypes between healthy human individuals (dated by TCRdb to the early 2020s). Libraries were constructed by the immunoSEQ multiplex PCR assay. TCRdb re-hosts the immuneACCESS table, in-frame sequences only. Its copies lack some clones; in the studies checked, an unresolved V gene accounts for under half of them, and the cause for the rest is not known. The sample profile shows under 1,100,000 clones; about 80% of them were found once. The ten largest account for roughly 0.62% of the sample. Specimen: memory CD4+ T cells from PBMCs. This specimen's cell subset or site label, interpreted: CD45RA-negative fraction. The receptor set was obtained from a man between 18 and 29 years old in good health. Some clones in this sample may be carry-over from other donors' samples.

The table lists this clone with a few counts. The chain combines TRBV7-2 with TRBJ1-2; 8 positions match TRBD1. The ends lost 3 bases at V and 6 bases at J; junction bases unmatched: 6. The V gene's germline CDR1 is SGHTA and CDR2 FQGNSA. This CDR3 has 14 residues. The CDR3 nucleotides are TGTGCCAGCAGCTTCGTTAGGACAGGGCATGGCTACACCTTC. This gives the protein CASSFVRTGHGYTF.

The J gene is TRBJ1-1, the V gene TRBV2; D is unclear. The germline V and J ends were trimmed by 4 bases and 5 bases, with 11 bases remaining between them. CDR3 length equals 13 residues. Germline CDR1 SNHLY, CDR2 FYNNEI. As DNA, the CDR3 is TGTGCCAGCAGTGGCGTAGTCCGGACTGAAGCTTTCTTT. This codes for CASSGVVRTEAFF.

The rearrangement joins TRBV2 to TRBJ2-1, with 13 bases identical to TRBD2. CDR1 is SNHLY and CDR2 is FYNNEI in the germline V gene. V shed 7 bases, J shed 11 bases, and the junction held 8 bases outside the gene matches. The CDR3 covers 14 residues. CDR3 in amino acids: CASTQGLAGLKQFF. DNA for the CDR3: TGTGCCAGCACTCAGGGACTAGCGGGGCTAAAGCAGTTCTTC.

The gene calls are TRBV28 and TRBJ2-1; 10 positions match TRBD2. J gave up 4 bases and V 3 bases, and 6 bases lay outside the gene matches. The CDR3 has 16 residues. Germline values: CDR1 MDHEN, CDR2 SYDVKM. The chain's CDR3 is CASSFLTSGAYNEQFF. CDR3 nucleotide sequence: TGTGCCAGCAGTTTCCTAACTAGCGGGGCTTACAATGAGCAGTTCTTC.

This chain joins TRBV29-1 and TRBJ1-1; D perhaps matches TRBD1 (5 bases). The CDR3 contains 15 residues. Trimming cost V 4 bases and J 10 bases, with 25 bases left between them. In germline, CDR1 is SQVTM, CDR2 ANQGSEA. The CDR3 coding sequence is TGCAGCGTTGCAGGGTATAATCAGGAGCCTACGTTAGCTTTCTTT. Translation gives CSVAGYNQEPTLAFF.

The chain links TRBV6-1 to TRBJ2-2; TRBD2 aligns across 9 bases. The CDR3 extends over 14 amino acids. Germline lookup yields CDR1 MNHNS and CDR2 SASEGT. After removal of 5 bases from V and 5 bases from J, the junction contained 3 bases not matched to a gene. The CDR3 reads CASSTSGWTGELFF. The CDR3 region has the DNA TGTGCCAGCAGTACTAGCGGGTGGACCGGGGAGCTGTTTTTT.

The gene calls are TRBV5-1 and TRBJ1-6; TRBD1 is a possible D gene (5 bases). Trimming removed 3 bases from V and 7 bases from J, with 11 bases in between. Germline lookup yields CDR1 SGHRS and CDR2 YFSETQ. The CDR3 spans 14 residues. CDR3 sequence (DNA): TGCGCCAGCAGCTCAGGGACGGGGAATTCACCCCTCCACTTT. The encoded protein is CASSSGTGNSPLHF.

CDR3 region: CASSLWGLAGDEQYF. The CDR3 region has the DNA TGTGCCAGCAGTTTATGGGGACTAGCGGGAGACGAGCAGTACTTC. V gene TRBV28 combines with J gene TRBJ2-7; TRBD2 agrees at 14 bases. V was pared by 0 bases and J by 5 bases, with 0 bases of the junction left unmatched. This CDR3 is 15 amino acids long. Looked up from germline, CDR1 is MDHEN and CDR2 is SYDVKM.

The table lists this clone with a count of one. At the DNA level, this CDR3 is encoded by other sequences in the same sample as well. J is TRBJ1-3 and V is TRBV5-1; D is unclear. CDR1 is SGHRS and CDR2 is YFSETQ in the germline V gene. Between the trimmed V and J ends, which lost 0 bases and 0 bases, there was a span of 7 bases. This CDR3 is built from 15 residues. CDR3 in amino acids: CASSLGGNSGNTIYF. CDR3 nucleotides: TGCGCCAGCAGCTTGGGGGGTAACTCTGGAAACACCATATATTTT.

This clone was counted a few times. The chain couples TRBV7-9 to TRBJ2-1, with a possible D match to TRBD2 (5 bases). The germline CDR1 and CDR2 sequences are SEHNR and FQNEAQ (reference sequence). V was shortened by 4 bases and J by 4 bases, with 17 bases between the two germline ends. This CDR3 comprises 16 residues. In DNA form, the CDR3 reads TGTGCCAGCAGCTCCAGTGGGTTTTCGGGGTACAATGAGCAGTTCTTC. Translated, it gives CASSSSGFSGYNEQFF.

This clone has only a few counts. The rearrangement links TRBV4-2 to TRBJ2-2, with TRBD2 as a possible D gene (6 bases). From germline, CDR1 is LGHNA and CDR2 YNFKEQ. Trimming left V 0 bases short and J 4 bases short, with 12 bases between. The CDR3 spans 16 residues. CDR3 sequence: CASSQDTGSVTGELFF. The DNA for the CDR3 is TGTGCCAGCAGCCAAGACACCGGGAGTGTCACCGGGGAGCTGTTTTTT.

This clone was counted a few times. V usage is TRBV30 and J usage is TRBJ2-1; 7 positions agree with TRBD1. Per the germline V gene, CDR1 is GTSNPN and CDR2 is SVGIG (reference sequence). CDR3 size: 13 residues. J was trimmed by 4 bases and V by 3 bases; bases with no gene match: 3. CDR3 residues: CAWRGDSYNEQFF. The DNA for the CDR3 is TGTGCCTGGAGGGGGGACAGTTACAATGAGCAGTTCTTC.

There are many counts of this clone. V gene TRBV6-1 combines with J gene TRBJ1-2; tentative D call: TRBD1 (5 bases). The germline V gene encodes CDR1 MNHNS and CDR2 SASEGT. Trimming pared 5 bases from V and 4 bases from J, leaving 14 bases between. The CDR3 sequence is 14 residues long. The CDR3 sequence is CASSPPGRSYGYTF. In DNA form, the CDR3 reads TGTGCCAGCAGTCCCCCGGGACGGTCCTATGGCTACACCTTC.

V usage is TRBV19 and J usage is TRBJ2-2; the D gene is possibly TRBD2 (6 bases). V was trimmed by 2 bases and J by 5 bases, leaving 6 bases between them. The V gene's germline CDR1 is LNHDA and CDR2 SQIVND (reference sequence). This CDR3 is built from 13 residues. In DNA form, the CDR3 reads TGTGCCAGTAGTATACGGGGGACCGGGGAGCTGTTTTTT. Translating it yields CASSIRGTGELFF.

This clone was detected a few times. V is TRBV5-4 and J is TRBJ2-1, with TRBD2 matching over 10 bases. Trimming cost V 0 bases and J 9 bases; bases outside gene matches: 12. The germline V gene has CDR1 SGHNT and CDR2 YYREEE (reference sequence). This CDR3 region has 17 residues. CDR3 nucleotides: TGTGCCAGCAGCTTGGGGGGGGCTAGCGGGAGAATTGGTGAGCAGTTCTTC. Protein: CASSLGGASGRIGEQFF.

This clone was counted once. This sequence joins TRBV18 and TRBJ1-5, with 9 bases identical to TRBD1. The CDR3 extends over 17 amino acids. CDR1 KGHSH and CDR2 LQKENI come from the germline V gene. The V segment lost 3 bases and the J segment 6 bases; nucleotides outside the gene matches: 12. The CDR3: CASSPLAGTGTGQPQHF. In DNA form, the CDR3 reads TGTGCCAGCTCACCGCTTGCCGGGACAGGGACGGGTCAGCCCCAGCATTTT.

The chain is built from TRBV5-8 and TRBJ2-1; 14 nucleotides line up with TRBD2. This CDR3 has 18 residues. Germline CDR1 and CDR2: SGHTS and YDEGEE. V lost 3 bases, J lost 7 bases, and 12 bases stayed unmatched. In DNA, the CDR3 is TGTGCCAGCAGCTCCACCCTGGGACTAGCGGGAGTATTTAATGAGCAGTTCTTC. As protein: CASSSTLGLAGVFNEQFF.

This chain uses TRBV29-1 with TRBJ1-1, with D possibly matching TRBD1 (5 bases). Germline lookup yields CDR1 SQVTM and CDR2 ANQGSEA. Trimming stripped 4 bases from V and 0 bases from J, with 12 bases between. The CDR3 has 14 residues. CDR3 protein: CSVVWGRLNTEAFF. In nucleotides, the CDR3 is TGCAGCGTTGTATGGGGACGGTTGAACACTGAAGCTTTCTTT.

The chain carries TRBV28 and TRBJ2-5, with D perhaps being TRBD1 or TRBD2 (6 bases each). The CDR3 sequence is 17 residues long. Per the germline V gene, CDR1 is MDHEN and CDR2 is SYDVKM. V gave up 3 bases and J gave up 1 base, with 18 bases separating them. In DNA, the CDR3 is TGTGCCAGCAGTTTGGATAAGGGGGAGGTACTCCAAGAGACCCAGTACTTC. It specifies CASSLDKGEVLQETQYF.

V and J are TRBV14 and TRBJ2-5; possibly TRBD2 for D (5 bases). Looked up from germline, CDR1 is SGHDN and CDR2 is FVKESK. CDR3 length equals 16 residues. V lost 4 bases, J lost 5 bases, and 20 bases lay in between. CDR3 DNA sequence: TGTGCCAGCAGCCCACTCTCCAGAGGGCAGCGGGAGACCCAGTACTTC. This translates into CASSPLSRGQRETQYF. The full variable domain, completed using reference TRBV14 and TRBJ2-5, is EAGVTQFPSHSVIEKGQTVTLRCDPISGHDNLYWYRRVMGKEIKFLLHFVKESKQDESGMPNNRFLAERTGGTYSTLKVQPAELEDSGVYFCASSPLSRGQRETQYFGPGTRLLVL.

This clone has just a few counts. V is TRBV5-8 and J is TRBJ1-2; D not resolved. Trimming cost V 0 bases and J 4 bases, with 10 bases left between them. The germline CDR1 and CDR2 sequences are SGHTS and YDEGEE. This CDR3 comprises 14 residues. The CDR3 DNA reads TGTGCCAGCAGCTTGGGCAGCCCATCCTATGGCTACACCTTC. This gives the protein CASSLGSPSYGYTF.

With respect to this clone: With only one base between it and a far larger clone, this is likely a read error. Other DNA sequences in the sample encode the same CDR3. The chain uses TRBV2 and TRBJ2-7; D gene ambiguous. Germline CDR1 SNHLY, CDR2 FYNNEI. Trimming shortened V by 4 bases and J by 4 bases, and 5 bases separated the two germline ends. The CDR3 runs 11 residues. The CDR3 DNA is TGTGCCAGCAGTGTCAAATACGAGCAGTACTTC. As protein: CASSVKYEQYF.

V and J are TRBV6-5 and TRBJ2-7; the match to TRBD1 covers 7 bases. Germline V CDR1 and CDR2: MNHEY, SVGAGI. This CDR3 region has 13 residues. Losses at the gene ends were 6 bases for V and 6 bases for J; bases not matched to a gene: 8. CDR3 coding DNA: TGTGCCAGCAGCCGGGACAGATTGGGCGAGCAGTACTTC. The encoded protein is CASSRDRLGEQYF.

This chain uses TRBV18 with TRBJ2-1; the match to TRBD2 covers 13 bases. CDR3 size: 16 residues. The trim removed 3 bases at V and 4 bases at J, leaving 3 bases unmatched. Germline lookup yields CDR1 KGHSH and CDR2 LQKENI. Here the CDR3 DNA reads TGTGCCAGCTCACCCCGACTAGCGGGAGGATACAATGAGCAGTTCTTC. Its translation is CASSPRLAGGYNEQFF.

The J gene is TRBJ2-2, the V gene TRBV4-3; TRBD1 matches 7 bases. The CDR3 is 15 amino acids. Germline V gene lookup returns CDR1 LGHNA and CDR2 YSLEER. Trimming took 0 bases from V and 5 from J; bases not matched to a gene: 3. CDR3 loop: CASSQENRGTGELFF. CDR3 in DNA: TGCGCCAGCAGCCAAGAGAACAGGGGAACCGGGGAGCTGTTTTTT.

The chain recombines TRBV2 with TRBJ2-7, with no clear D. From germline, CDR1 is SNHLY and CDR2 FYNNEI. The CDR3 has 14 residues. Deletions cut 6 bases from V and 2 bases from J, with 14 bases between. CDR3 DNA: TGTGCCAGCAGCCTAGGACGGATAACCTACGAGCAGTACTTC. This gives the protein CASSLGRITYEQYF.

This clone was seen only once. V gene TRBV7-9 combines with J gene TRBJ1-2; no definite D call. From germline, CDR1 is SEHNR and CDR2 FQNEAQ (reference sequence). The V and J ends lost 1 base and 12 bases respectively, with 12 bases between them. The CDR3 sequence is 12 residues long. The CDR3 DNA reads as TGTGCCAGCAGCTTAGTTGAGCAGATCCACACCTTC. It yields the protein CASSLVEQIHTF.